This entry is about one T cell receptor beta chain. This clone is a singleton in its sample. The antigen this receptor binds is unknown. Nothing much larger sits one base from this clone, and base qualities are not available. The cohort comprised 670 or so healthy bone marrow donors. Cohort members were all nominally healthy when sampled, although unrecorded immune exposures were likely present. The donor was CMV seronegative and was included in the group of about 350 seronegative cohort members. A peripheral blood sample was collected from each donor, and TCR beta sequencing was performed on peripheral blood mononuclear cells. Genomic DNA was extracted from the blood cell samples with the Qiagen DNeasy Blood Extraction Kit. V is clipped by 0 bases and J by 0 bases, and the sequence between their germline boundaries is 6 bases long. CDR1 and CDR2 (SGHRS, YFSETQ) derive from the germline V gene. The CDR3 holds 14 amino acids from the cysteine to the phenylalanine. Of all the DNA, just the CDR3 is kept, 42 bases in frame from base 1.

Preparation of the library involved the immunoSEQ multiplex PCR assay. For the multiplex PCR, a mixture combining 60 forward primers for TCR Vbeta segments and 13 reverse primers for TCR Jbeta segments was used. The CDR3 region of rearranged TCR beta genes was amplified from genomic DNA by a multiplex PCR assay. On the Illumina HiSeq System, the amplified TCR beta libraries were sequenced as 87-base-pair reads. The authors processed their data as follows. A later analysis tallied 75 million to 95 million unique TCR beta chains across the approximately 670 repertoires, and approximately 9.9 million of those chains were shared by two or more donors. Raw reads were error-corrected and collapsed into unique sequences with a nearest-neighbor algorithm that merged closely related sequences to remove PCR and sequencing errors. CDR3 sequences were aligned to IMGT reference sequences to assign V, D and J gene segments. For a sequence to be retained, at least a six-nucleotide match to both a V gene segment and a J gene segment was required. Rearrangements were classified as productive when the CDR3 lacked stop codons and remained in frame with V and J, and all other rearrangements were classified as non-productive. CDR3 was defined according to IMGT convention as the region running from the second conserved V-encoded cysteine to the conserved J-encoded phenylalanine. The earlier analysis of about 590 of the donors excluded sequences that lacked an unambiguous match to a single V gene segment. An earlier analysis of several hundred of the donors called V segments functional above 56.7% productive rearrangements and segregating when the between-donor standard deviation exceeded 5%. A statistical classification framework was developed to diagnose cytomegalovirus status using the catalog of TCR beta chain sequences. In a later analysis, TCR nucleotide sequences were compared against IMGT/GENE-DB human TR gene sequences so that V and J genes could be assigned. In a later analysis, CDR3 sequences and most-parsimonious VDJ recombination scenarios were assigned using the TCRdist pipeline. In a later analysis, every TCR beta chain was defined by the combination of its CDR3 amino acid sequence and its V-gene family, and reads without a unique V-gene family were dropped. A later analysis removed 450 to 600 highly shared, low-generation-probability nucleotide sequences to deal with suspected cross-contamination and a sequencing artifact. A later analysis calculated a clonal expansion index for each public chain from normalized within-repertoire ranks of inferred template counts. A later analysis computed generation probabilities with a VDJ recombination model fitted to out-of-frame rearrangements, and checked the results against IGoR. Hypergeometric tests were used in a later analysis to score TCR-TCR, TCR-HLA and TCR-CMV co-occurrence, with a repertoire-size bias correction applied to the TCR pairs. False discovery rates were estimated in a later analysis by permuting HLA or CMV assignments 20 times. In a later analysis, co-occurring TCRs were grouped using DBSCAN, with TCRdist sequence similarity added in when clustering inside HLA-allele-positive subsets. Repertoires with fewer than 30,000 or more than 120,000 public chains, plus five repertoires with anomalous nucleotide sharing, were excluded from co-occurrence clustering. TCRdb retrieved this table from immuneACCESS and kept in-frame rearrangements only. Not all clones are present; in checked studies, unresolved V genes account for under half, and no reason is known for the remainder. V and J calls and clone size are given by that table; D and trimming were obtained from the DNA. Counted in this sample were about 110,000 clones; around 67% of them appeared once. Jointly, the top ten make up about 4% of the sample.

The data were obtained in a study of cytomegalovirus exposure and HLA in healthy donors (dated by TCRdb to 2015 to 2018). In terms of the full investigation: According to an earlier analysis of 587 of the donors, about 179 million T cells yielded roughly 100 million unique TCR beta sequences and 276 Gb of sequence data. Roughly 320 gigabases of sequencing data and 91 million or so unique TCR sequences made up an early release that covered 500 to 700 HLA-typed donors. The genetic ancestry cluster associated with self-reported Caucasian donors included 80% to 90% of the 398 genotyped donors. The study was designed to test whether signatures of past pathogen exposure could be identified by cataloging public T cell receptors. Using immunosequencing, the study profiled T cell repertoires from roughly 650 subjects and related those repertoires to cytomegalovirus serostatus. Besides the first cohort of 666 subjects, a separate validation cohort made up of 120 or so different subjects was used. High-throughput TCR immunosequencing, statistical association of individual TCRs with disease status, and machine learning were combined to predict cytomegalovirus infection status. A later analysis re-analyzed previously published TCR beta repertoires from 650 to 800 donors and added high-resolution HLA genotyping to study TCR occurrence patterns. Rather than drawing on any new phenotypic data, the later analysis identified candidate immune exposures from TCR beta sequences and the way those sequences occurred across donors. To decide whether each TCR beta V gene segment behaved as functional or pseudogenic, an earlier analysis of some 580 of the donors relied on high-throughput TCR beta sequencing. Donor age, sex, ethnicity and CMV serostatus were compiled alongside the repertoire data. Genome-wide SNP genotypes for about 60% of the 666 donors were used in a later genetic analysis, which treated that subset as a discovery cohort. Every discovery cohort repertoire had been produced on one sequencing platform. HLA typing included class I and class II loci at four-digit resolution. The number of donors typed differed by locus, with 629-630 for A, B, C, DRB1 and DQB1, around 560 for DQA1, 600 to 610 for DPA1, and 450 to 480 for DPB1. Because of strong linkage in the cohort, roughly 5 DR-DQ haplotypes were treated as single units for association and clustering. On average, approximately 250,000 unique TCR beta nucleotide sequences were sequenced per donor among 398 genotyped donors of the cohort, with 15% to 20% of those sequences being non-productive.

Summary of the overall study and its limitations: Assigning TCR associations to individual alleles was difficult when HLA alleles, especially DR and DQ, strongly co-occurred. A few of the identified cytomegalovirus-associated TCR beta chains were confirmed in vitro to be specific for cytomegalovirus antigens. In a later analysis, TCR association rates were found to vary across HLA loci, with the most associated TCRs seen for DRB1 alleles and the fewest for HLA-C alleles. A later analysis associated 17,000 or so TCR beta sequences with specific HLA alleles at a false discovery rate of 0.05. A later analysis found that HLA-associated TCR beta chains were more clonally expanded and had lower generation probabilities than equally common non-associated chains. Because the 87-base-pair reads could not distinguish some IMGT-functional V segments, including TRBV6-2 and TRBV6-3, those segments were excluded. A further reported finding was that TCR beta sequences accurately predicted the HLA-A and HLA-B alleles for most subjects in the first cohort. The classifier was reported to diagnose cytomegalovirus status with high specificity and sensitivity in both the original and validation cohorts. For the cohort, immune exposure information was limited to CMV serostatus. The sequencing pipeline was judged likely to have produced a cluster of highly shared sequence variants as a technical artifact. In this cohort, only TCR beta chains were sequenced, and detectable features were limited by the absence of alpha or paired-chain data. According to the authors, the approach could potentially be generalized to other disease states and immunological phenotypes. A total of 150 to 200 TCR beta chains were listed by the study as associated with cytomegalovirus. Several of the top co-occurrence clusters appeared to be linked to parvovirus B19, influenza, CMV and Epstein-Barr virus, according to a later analysis. Correlated functional status among segregating V segments might reflect linkage disequilibrium, but an unknown experimental factor could not be ruled out. In a later genetic analysis, a missense DCLRE1C variant was associated with V-gene and J-gene trimming of TCR beta chains, and the association was replicated in an independent cohort. Because some donors lacked HLA typing at each locus, the association tests relied only on the typed subset. An earlier analysis of some 560 of the donors showed that most TCR beta V segments appeared in productive rearrangements either about 87% or about 30% of the time, which broadly matched IMGT annotations. While some public TCRs were present in many individuals, most TCR sequences turned up only very rarely across donors. A later analysis found that most CMV-associated TCR beta chains appeared HLA-restricted, with HLA associations seemingly driven largely by CMV exposure. Because counts were too low, 15 to 20 rarely observed V segments, including chromosome 9 orphons, were left out of the earlier analysis of 587 of the donors. According to a later genetic analysis, donors in an Asian-associated ancestry cluster had fewer N-insertions in productive TCRs than the approximately 650-donor mean. Presence/absence analyses assumed roughly uniform sequencing depth across donors, an assumption that may not hold.

The rearrangement joined TRBV5-1 to TRBJ1-1, with the identity of the D gene unclear. Sequenced material: PBMCs. The clonotype comes from a woman in her thirties or forties in good health and CMV-seronegative. The DNA sequence is given as TGCGCCAGCAGCTTGGACAGAATGAACACTGAAGCTTTCTTT. Translation gives CASSLDRMNTEAFF.